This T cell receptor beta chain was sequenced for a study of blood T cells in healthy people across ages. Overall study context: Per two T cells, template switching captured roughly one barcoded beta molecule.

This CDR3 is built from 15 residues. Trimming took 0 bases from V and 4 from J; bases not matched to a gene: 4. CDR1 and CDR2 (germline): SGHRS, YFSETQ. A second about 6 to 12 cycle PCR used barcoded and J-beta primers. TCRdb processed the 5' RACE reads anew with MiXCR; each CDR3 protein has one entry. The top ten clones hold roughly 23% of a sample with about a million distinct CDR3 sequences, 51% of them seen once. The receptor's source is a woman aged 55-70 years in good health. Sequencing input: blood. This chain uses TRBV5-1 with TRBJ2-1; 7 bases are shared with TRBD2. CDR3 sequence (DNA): TGCGCCAGCAGCTTGGCTCCTAGCGGATACAATGAGCAGTTCTTC. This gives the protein CASSLAPSGYNEQFF. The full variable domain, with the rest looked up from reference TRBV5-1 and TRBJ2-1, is KAGVTQTPRYLIKTRGQQVTLSCSPISGHRSVSWYQQTPGQGLQFLFEYFSETQRNKGNFPGRFSGRQFSNSRSEMNVSTLELGDSALYLCASSLAPSGYNEQFFGPGTRLTVL.